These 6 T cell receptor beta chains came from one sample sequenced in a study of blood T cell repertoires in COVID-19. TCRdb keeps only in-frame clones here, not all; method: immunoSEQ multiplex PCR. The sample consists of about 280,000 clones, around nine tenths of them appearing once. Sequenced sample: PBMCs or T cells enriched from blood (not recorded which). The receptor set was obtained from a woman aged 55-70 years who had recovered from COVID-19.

CDR3 nucleotide sequence: TGTGCCAGCGGCGGGGCGGGCATTGAAGCTTTCTTT. Translation gives CASGGAGIEAFF. The chain is built from TRBV28 and TRBJ1-1; D is perhaps TRBD1 (5 bases). V lost 8 bases to trimming and J lost 7 bases, with 14 bases between them. This CDR3 has 12 amino acids. Germline lookup yields CDR1 MDHEN and CDR2 SYDVKM.

CDR3: CASSAASYEQYF. The DNA for the CDR3 is TGTGCCAGTAGTGCGGCCTCCTACGAGCAGTACTTC. The chain is built from TRBV19 and TRBJ2-7; no definite D call. The germline gives CDR1 LNHDA, CDR2 SQIVND (reference sequence). The CDR3 is 12 residues long. Trimming cost V 5 bases and J 0 bases, with 5 bases left between them. The full variable domain, rest sourced from reference TRBV19 and TRBJ2-7, is DGGITQSPKYLFRKEGQNVTLSCEQNLNHDAMYWYRQDPGQGLRLIYYSQIVNDFQKGDIAEGYSVSREKKESFPLTVTSAQKNPTAFYLCASSAASYEQYFGPGTRLTVT.

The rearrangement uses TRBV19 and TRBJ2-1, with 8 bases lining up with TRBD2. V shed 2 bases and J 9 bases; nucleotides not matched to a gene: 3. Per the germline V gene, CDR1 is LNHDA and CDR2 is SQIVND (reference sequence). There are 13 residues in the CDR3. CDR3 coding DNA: TGTGCCAGTAGTATACAGCGGGAGACTGAGCAGTTCTTC. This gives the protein CASSIQRETEQFF.

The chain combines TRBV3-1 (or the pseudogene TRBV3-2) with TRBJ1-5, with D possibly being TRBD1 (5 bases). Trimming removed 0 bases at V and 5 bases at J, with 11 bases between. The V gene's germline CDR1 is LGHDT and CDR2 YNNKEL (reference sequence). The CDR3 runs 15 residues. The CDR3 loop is CASSQEGWGDQPQHF. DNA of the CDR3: TGTGCCAGCAGCCAAGAAGGGTGGGGGGATCAGCCCCAGCATTTT.

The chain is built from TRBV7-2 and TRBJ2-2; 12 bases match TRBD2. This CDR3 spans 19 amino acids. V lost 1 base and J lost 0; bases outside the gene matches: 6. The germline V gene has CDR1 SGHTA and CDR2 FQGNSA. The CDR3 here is CASSLGLAGDITNTGELFF. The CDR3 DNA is TGTGCCAGCAGCTTAGGACTAGCGGGGGACATTACGAACACCGGGGAGCTGTTTTTT.

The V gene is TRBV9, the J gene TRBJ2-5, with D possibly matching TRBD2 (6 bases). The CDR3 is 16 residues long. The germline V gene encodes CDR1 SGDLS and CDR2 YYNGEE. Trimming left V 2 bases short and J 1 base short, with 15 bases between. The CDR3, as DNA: TGTGCCAGCAGCGTGGGCGGGGCCGGATCCCAAGAGACCCAGTACTTC. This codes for CASSVGGAGSQETQYF.